A selection of T cell receptor beta chains follows, all from one sample in a study of T-cell reconstitution after alpha-beta-depleted transplantation in children. TCRdb passed the PCR reads through MiXCR, listing each CDR3 protein once. Here the sample spans hundreds of thousands of distinct CDR3 sequences, over 10% being singletons. The starting material was PBMCs, obtained before TCRalphabeta/CD19-depleted stem cell transplant. The receptors come from a girl aged 2 to 10 with congenital amegakaryocytic thrombocytopenia, due to receive a stem cell transplant. Both conserved end residues are part of each CDR3. The D gene is left open where the match is weak. Where a row states a size, it is once, few, many or the class of an expanded clone; other rows omit it.

v_call,d_call,clone_size,j_call,cdr3_aa,cdr3_nt
TRBV5-1,-,-,TRBJ1-1,CASALRSPGPLSSTEAFF,TGCGCCAGCGCTCTCCGTTCCCCGGGGCCCCTGTCGTCCACTGAAGCTTTCTTT
TRBV11-2,TRBD2,few,TRBJ2-1,CASSWAGMTSGTYNEQFF,TGTGCCAGCAGCTGGGCAGGGATGACTAGCGGGACCTACAATGAGCAGTTCTTC
TRBV5-1,-,many,TRBJ1-1,CASSLAVKSGGTEAFF,TGCGCCAGCAGCTTGGCCGTAAAGTCGGGGGGCACTGAAGCTTTCTTT
TRBV25-1,-,many,TRBJ1-6,CASSEHRGPDLHF,TGTGCCAGCAGTGAACACAGAGGACCGGACCTCCACTTT
TRBV7-7,TRBD2,few,TRBJ2-7,CASSRDSSGRSEQYF,TGTGCCAGCAGCCGCGACTCTAGCGGGAGATCTGAGCAGTACTTC
TRBV5-1,-,many,TRBJ1-2,CASSLVAGEHYGYTF,TGCGCCAGCAGCTTGGTGGCAGGGGAACACTATGGCTACACCTTC
TRBV20-1,-,many,TRBJ2-5,CSASQGSRETQYF,TGCAGTGCTAGCCAGGGAAGCAGGGAGACCCAGTACTTC
TRBV7-9,TRBD1,-,TRBJ1-1,CASRDRDSEAFF,TGTGCCAGCAGGGACAGGGACTCTGAAGCTTTCTTT
TRBV5-1,TRBD2,many,TRBJ2-1,CASSLLGTSTNEQFF,TGCGCCAGCAGCCTGCTGGGGACTAGCACCAATGAGCAGTTCTTC
TRBV20-1,TRBD1,-,TRBJ1-1,CSAARRTGPTEAFF,TGCAGTGCCGCGAGGAGGACAGGGCCCACTGAAGCTTTCTTT
TRBV5-6,-,few,TRBJ2-3,CASSFQTGGEALPTDTQYF,TGTGCCAGCAGCTTTCAAACAGGTGGCGAGGCCCTACCCACAGATACGCAGTATTTT
TRBV7-6,-,-,TRBJ1-3,CASSLSRGVTSGNTIYF,TGTGCCAGCAGCTTATCCCGGGGGGTCACCTCTGGAAACACCATATATTTT
TRBV5-1,-,many,TRBJ2-2,CASSYSGTMNTGELFF,TGCGCCAGCAGCTACTCCGGGACAATGAACACCGGGGAGCTGTTTTTT
TRBV19,-,few,TRBJ1-5,CASNAARQRNRGNQPQHF,TGTGCCAGTAATGCGGCCCGGCAACGCAATAGGGGCAATCAGCCCCAGCATTTT
TRBV7-9,TRBD1,many,TRBJ1-2,CASSVQGYDGYTF,TGTGCCAGCAGTGTACAGGGGTACGATGGCTACACCTTC
TRBV20-1,-,-,TRBJ2-6,CSARDYRGAGANVLTF,TGCAGTGCTAGAGATTATCGGGGTGCCGGGGCCAACGTCCTGACTTTC
TRBV7-2,-,few,TRBJ2-2,CASSLTGEAGELFF,TGTGCCAGCAGCCTCACAGGGGAGGCCGGGGAGCTGTTTTTT
TRBV29-1,TRBD1,many,TRBJ1-1,CSDGPGGAEAFF,TGCAGCGACGGACCAGGGGGCGCAGAAGCTTTCTTT
TRBV12-3/TRBV12-4,-,many,TRBJ1-1,CASSSHSFNTEAFF,TGTGCCAGCAGTTCCCACAGTTTTAACACTGAAGCTTTCTTT
TRBV11-2,-,-,TRBJ2-1,CASSPGLRINEQFF,TGTGCCAGCAGCCCGGGCCTCCGTATCAATGAGCAGTTCTTC
TRBV7-8,-,few,TRBJ2-3,CASSFLDSARDNTQYF,TGTGCCAGCAGCTTCTTAGACAGTGCGCGCGACAATACGCAGTATTTT
TRBV20-1,-,few,TRBJ2-7,CSASSRRRTHLIGEQYF,TGCAGTGCTAGCTCCCGGCGACGTACCCACCTTATAGGGGAGCAGTACTTC
TRBV6-1,TRBD2,-,TRBJ2-1,CASSTGLAGGLGNEQFF,TGTGCCAGCAGCACCGGACTAGCGGGAGGGCTGGGCAATGAGCAGTTCTTC
TRBV5-1,TRBD2,few,TRBJ2-7,CASSLGDSGSRYEQYF,TGCGCCAGCAGCTTGGGAGATAGCGGGAGTCGCTACGAGCAGTACTTC
TRBV20-1,TRBD2,many,TRBJ2-7,CSATSGNYEQYF,TGCAGTGCTACGAGCGGGAACTACGAGCAGTACTTC
TRBV12-3/TRBV12-4,-,many,TRBJ1-1,CASSFFPELNTEAFF,TGTGCCAGCAGTTTTTTCCCAGAATTGAACACTGAAGCTTTCTTT
TRBV12-3/TRBV12-4,-,many,TRBJ1-2,CASSFAYGYTF,TGTGCCAGCAGTTTTGCCTATGGCTACACCTTC
TRBV20-1,-,many,TRBJ1-2,CSAGIQGGYGYTF,TGCAGTGCTGGAATACAGGGAGGGTATGGCTACACCTTC
TRBV11-2,-,few,TRBJ2-5,CASSSNGETQYF,TGTGCCAGCAGTTCGAACGGGGAGACCCAGTACTTC